One and the same sample provided the 2 T cell receptor beta chains below, sequenced in a study of shared clonotypes between healthy human individuals. TCRdb's table, derived via immunoSEQ multiplex PCR, lists solely in-frame clones and lacks some. The sample lists over 1.5 million clones, 98% occurring once. Sequencing was performed on naive CD4+ T cells sorted from blood. This sample's subset: CD45RA+ positively selected. The receptors were gathered from a man aged 30 to 39 in good health.

J is TRBJ1-2 and V is TRBV6-1, with a tentative D call TRBD1 (6 bases). The CDR3 contains 14 residues. V lost 4 bases and J 4 bases, leaving 13 bases between the germline ends. From germline, CDR1 is MNHNS and CDR2 SASEGT. The CDR3 sequence: CASSVDSPTYGYTF. In nucleotides, the CDR3 is TGTGCCAGCAGTGTGGACAGCCCCACCTATGGCTACACCTTC.

The chain employs TRBV18 and TRBJ2-7, with no clear D. The CDR3 sequence is 14 residues long. V was shortened by 2 bases and J by 2 bases, with 10 bases between the two germline ends. Germline CDR1 reads KGHSH; CDR2 reads LQKENI. The CDR3: CASSPLAATYEQYF. The CDR3 DNA reads as TGTGCCAGCTCACCATTGGCGGCCACCTACGAGCAGTACTTC. The full variable domain, in which reference TRBV18 and TRBJ2-7 provide the parts outside the CDR3, is NAGVMQNPRHLVRRRGQEARLRCSPMKGHSHVYWYRQLPEEGLKFMVYLQKENIIDESGMPKERFSAEFPKEGPSILRIQQVVRGDSAAYFCASSPLAATYEQYFGPGTRLTVT.